One sample yielded the 29 T cell receptor beta chains listed below, sequenced in a study of cytotoxic CD8 clonotypes in ibrutinib-treated CLL. Clones were sequenced by immunoSEQ multiplex PCR, and TCRdb holds only the in-frame ones, with some missing. The sample gives around 42,000 clones, 60% to 80% of which show up once; roughly 21% is in the top ten. The material was PBMCs, obtained after 24 months of ibrutinib treatment. These receptors all stem from a human donor with chronic lymphocytic leukemia.

This rearrangement joins TRBV6-1 to TRBJ1-2; D unresolved. V was pared by 6 bases and J by 4 bases, with 9 bases between. Germline-derived CDR1 and CDR2 are MNHNS and SASEGT. The CDR3 has 12 residues. Here the CDR3 DNA reads TGTGCCAGCAGCAGGTGGAGCTATGGCTACACCTTC. Protein product: CASSRWSYGYTF.

The rearrangement joins TRBV4-1 to TRBJ2-7; D is unresolved. V shed 2 bases and J shed 6 bases, with 11 bases lying between them. Germline loops: CDR1 MGHRA, CDR2 YSYEKL. This CDR3 has 13 amino acids. CDR3 residues: CASSQTSLREQYF. DNA for the CDR3: TGCGCCAGCAGCCAAACCTCCTTACGCGAGCAGTACTTC.

V is TRBV5-4 and J is TRBJ1-5; D perhaps matches TRBD1 (5 bases). V was shortened by 4 bases and J by 2 bases, with 13 bases between the two germline ends. There are 15 residues in the CDR3. Germline loops: CDR1 SGHNT, CDR2 YYREEE (reference sequence). CDR3 DNA sequence: TGTGCCAGCAGCAGGGACGGTGGGGGCAATCAGCCCCAGCATTTT. Its translation: CASSRDGGGNQPQHF.

This clone appeared a few times. The chain links TRBV18 to TRBJ1-4; no clear D. The CDR3 runs to 15 residues. The V end was cut by 1 base, the J end by 7 bases, with 13 bases between. The germline V gene has CDR1 KGHSH and CDR2 LQKENI. CDR3 nucleotide sequence: TGTGCCAGCTCACCACGGGCCCCGGGAGGTGAAAAACTGTTTTTT. This translates into CASSPRAPGGEKLFF.

The chain has TRBV5-1 and TRBJ2-3; D is possibly TRBD1 (5 bases). The CDR3 is made up of 16 amino acids. The germline CDR1 and CDR2 sequences are SGHRS and YFSETQ. V was shortened by 5 bases and J by 1 base, with 17 bases between the two germline ends. The CDR3 spells CASSQPRQSGTDTQYF. As DNA, the CDR3 is TGCGCCAGCAGTCAACCGAGACAGTCTGGCACAGATACGCAGTATTTT.

This clone has a handful of counts. The chain employs TRBV7-9 and TRBJ1-2, with 9 bases aligning to TRBD1. V dropped 4 bases and J dropped 1; count of bases not matched to a gene: 7. From germline, CDR1 is SEHNR and CDR2 FQNEAQ (reference sequence). The CDR3 runs 16 residues. Here the CDR3 DNA reads TGTGCCAGCAGCTCCCGGACAGGGGTTGGTAACTATGGCTACACCTTC. This translates into CASSSRTGVGNYGYTF. The whole variable domain, filled in from reference TRBV7-9 and TRBJ1-2, reads DTGVSQNPRHKITKRGQNVTFRCDPISEHNRLYWYRQTLGQGPEFLTYFQNEAQLEKSRLLSDRFSAERPKGSFSTLEIQRTEQGDSAMYLCASSSRTGVGNYGYTFGSGTRLTVV.

In this sample, this clone turned up many times. This chain links TRBV11-2 with TRBJ2-7; no firm D call. Between the trimmed V and J ends, which lost 2 bases and 7 bases, there was a span of 6 bases. Germline loops: CDR1 SGHAT, CDR2 FQNNGV. The CDR3 spans 11 residues. CDR3 region: CASSLFGEQYF. CDR3 DNA sequence: TGTGCCAGCAGCTTATTTGGTGAGCAGTACTTC.

A few counts support this clone. The chain couples TRBV7-9 to TRBJ1-2; the D is unclear. The V end was cut by 5 bases, the J end by 0 bases, with 13 bases between. CDR3 length: 15 amino acids. CDR1 SEHNR and CDR2 FQNEAQ come from the germline V gene (reference sequence). The CDR3 region has the DNA TGTGCCAGCAGCGACCCAGGAAAAGCTAACTATGGCTACACCTTC. This codes for CASSDPGKANYGYTF.

This clone is deemed medium-sized. The chain employs TRBV19 and TRBJ1-3; 8 nucleotides line up with TRBD1. Losses at the gene ends were 7 bases for V and 4 bases for J; bases not matched to a gene: 3. Germline CDR1 LNHDA, CDR2 SQIVND (reference sequence). This CDR3 has 13 residues. The CDR3 region is CASMGTGGNTIYF. In DNA form, the CDR3 reads TGTGCCAGTATGGGGACAGGAGGAAACACCATATATTTT.

The V and J genes are TRBV5-1 and TRBJ2-4; 13 nucleotides match TRBD2. The germline gives CDR1 SGHRS, CDR2 YFSETQ. The CDR3 consists of 15 residues. V lost 0 bases, J lost 8 bases, and 2 bases stayed unmatched. The CDR3 reads CASSLELAGGDIQYF. DNA for the CDR3: TGCGCCAGCAGCTTGGAACTAGCGGGAGGGGACATTCAGTACTTC.

This rearrangement joins TRBV5-4 to TRBJ2-3; TRBD2 matches 11 bases. CDR1 and CDR2 from the germline V gene are SGHNT and YYREEE (reference sequence). Trimming at V came to 3 bases and at J to 1 base, leaving 7 bases not matched to a gene. This CDR3 contains 17 residues. The CDR3 nucleotides read TGTGCCAGCAGCTCGCAGGGACTAGCGGTTGGCACAGATACGCAGTATTTT. Translating it yields CASSSQGLAVGTDTQYF.

This clone was found once. This CDR3 reads CASSLSGTHEQYF. CDR3 bases: TGTGCCAGCAGTTTGTCCGGTACTCACGAGCAGTACTTC. This chain links TRBV28 with TRBJ2-7; D is undetermined. The CDR3 is 13 residues long. In germline, CDR1 is MDHEN, CDR2 SYDVKM. The ends were cut back, 3 bases at V and 5 bases at J, with 11 bases in the middle.

This rearrangement joins TRBV27 to TRBJ2-5, with TRBD2 matching over 11 bases. V lost 7 bases, J lost 4 bases, and 8 bases stayed unmatched. This CDR3 contains 15 residues. Germline V gene data show CDR1 as MNHEY and CDR2 as SMNVEV (reference sequence). CDR3 in DNA: TGTGCCAGCAATTCCTTAGCGGGAGGGCCAGAGACCCAGTACTTC. Translated, it gives CASNSLAGGPETQYF.

In its sample, this clone was seen a few times. V is TRBV7-8 and J is TRBJ2-7, with 12 bases matching TRBD2. Germline values: CDR1 SGHVS, CDR2 FQNEAQ. The CDR3 is made up of 15 amino acids. The V and J ends lost 5 bases and 2 bases, in that order; junction bases with no gene match: 4. The CDR3 here is CASSPLAGGPYEQYF. The CDR3 coding sequence is TGTGCCAGCAGCCCTCTAGCGGGGGGGCCCTACGAGCAGTACTTC.

There are many counts of this clone. The chain recombines TRBV6-1 with TRBJ2-1; 12 bases are shared with TRBD2. The trim removed 6 bases at V and 10 bases at J, leaving 7 bases unmatched. CDR1 and CDR2 from the germline V gene are MNHNS and SASEGT. The CDR3 runs 14 residues. As DNA, the CDR3 is TGTGCCAGCAGGCCTAGCGGGAGGGTGATGGAGCAGTTCTTC. It translates to CASRPSGRVMEQFF.

The rearrangement links TRBV15 to TRBJ1-2; unclear D gene. Per germline, CDR1 LNHNV and CDR2 YYDKDF (reference sequence). The V gene lost 0 bases and the J gene lost 7 bases, with 3 bases spanning the gap. The CDR3 covers 11 residues. CDR3 protein: CATSRDFGYTF. The CDR3 DNA follows: TGTGCCACCAGCAGAGATTTTGGCTACACCTTC. The whole variable domain, filled in from reference TRBV15 and TRBJ1-2, reads DAMVIQNPRYQVTQFGKPVTLSCSQTLNHNVMYWYQQKSSQAPKLLFHYYDKDFNNEADTPDNFQSRRPNTSFCFLDIRSPGLGDTAMYLCATSRDFGYTFGSGTRLTVV.

This clone was detected only a few times. The chain has TRBV18 and TRBJ2-7; D uncertain. The V end lost 2 bases, the J end lost 6 bases, and 5 bases lay between the germline ends. The germline gives CDR1 KGHSH, CDR2 LQKENI. There are 11 residues in the CDR3. The CDR3 DNA follows: TGTGCCAGCTCACCAAGTCGCGAGCAGTACTTC. As protein: CASSPSREQYF.

This clone came up a few times. The chain is built from TRBV30 and TRBJ2-3, with 8 bases lining up with TRBD1. CDR1 and CDR2 (germline): GTSNPN, SVGIG (reference sequence). This CDR3 comprises 16 residues. V shed 4 bases, J shed 3 bases, and the junction held 12 bases outside the gene matches. This chain's CDR3 is CAWTQSRTGMTDTQYF. Here the CDR3 DNA reads TGTGCCTGGACCCAAAGCCGGACAGGGATGACAGATACGCAGTATTTT.

The J gene is TRBJ2-7, the V gene TRBV5-4, with D perhaps TRBD2 (6 bases). Germline loops: CDR1 SGHNT, CDR2 YYREEE (reference sequence). V shed 3 bases and J shed 0 bases, with 13 bases lying between them. This CDR3 contains 15 residues. The CDR3 DNA sequence: TGTGCCAGCAGCTCTCGGGACTTGAGCTCCTACGAGCAGTACTTC. It specifies CASSSRDLSSYEQYF.

The J gene is TRBJ2-7, the V gene TRBV5-1; 7 bases line up with TRBD2. V was pared by 6 bases and J by 1 base, with 7 bases of the junction left unmatched. Germline V lookup: CDR1 SGHRS, CDR2 YFSETQ. The CDR3 has 14 amino acids. The CDR3 here is CASKGGSGSYEQYF. The CDR3 DNA sequence: TGCGCCAGCAAGGGCGGGAGCGGGTCCTACGAGCAGTACTTC.

In its sample, this clone was seen a few times. The CDR3 DNA reads as TGTGCCAGCAGTGGGGGGTTGTATGGCTACACCTTC. As protein: CASSGGLYGYTF. V usage is TRBV25-1 and J usage is TRBJ1-2; tentative D call: TRBD1 (5 bases). The CDR3 sequence is 12 residues long. Trimming took 4 bases from V and 5 from J, leaving 8 bases between them. Germline V lookup: CDR1 MGHDK, CDR2 SYGVNS.

The chain has TRBV29-1 and TRBJ2-2; D may be TRBD2 (7 bases). CDR1 and CDR2 (germline): SQVTM, ANQGSEA. This CDR3 is 13 amino acids long. V lost 6 bases and J 5 bases, leaving 13 bases between the germline ends. The CDR3 coding sequence is TGCAGCGTGGGGGCGGGAGAAACCGGGGAGCTGTTTTTT. Its translation is CSVGAGETGELFF.

The V gene is TRBV15, the J gene TRBJ2-7, with D hard to call. CDR1 is LNHNV and CDR2 is YYDKDF in the germline V gene (reference sequence). CDR3 size: 11 residues. Trimming took 0 bases from V and 6 from J, leaving 3 bases between them. The CDR3 DNA is TGTGCCACCAGCAGAGATGGCGAGCAGTACTTC. It codes for CATSRDGEQYF.

The count of this clone is one. The rearrangement links TRBV6-5 to TRBJ2-3; 9 nucleotides line up with TRBD1. CDR1 is MNHEY, CDR2 SVGAGI, per germline. The CDR3 is made up of 13 amino acids. Trimming cost V 6 bases and J 12 bases; bases outside gene matches: 10. In nucleotides, the CDR3 is TGTGCCAGCAGGCGCAACCGGGACAGGGTTCAGTATTTT. This translates into CASRRNRDRVQYF.

The chain links TRBV5-6 to TRBJ2-1, with D possibly matching TRBD2 (6 bases). The CDR3 consists of 16 residues. V was clipped by 3 bases and J by 0 bases, with 13 bases between them. Per germline, CDR1 SGHDT and CDR2 YYEEEE. The CDR3 loop is CASSSLAGGSYNEQFF. Here the CDR3 DNA reads TGTGCCAGCAGCTCCCTCGCCGGGGGCTCCTACAATGAGCAGTTCTTC.

This clone turned up a few times. This sample also contains other DNA sequences that code for the same CDR3. The genes are TRBV7-6 and TRBJ1-1; D call uncertain. CDR1 and CDR2 from the germline V gene are SGHVS and FNYEAQ. The CDR3 is 13 amino acids. Trimming cost V 5 bases and J 0 bases, with 7 bases left between them. This CDR3 is CASSPWVNTEAFF. CDR3 DNA sequence: TGTGCCAGCAGCCCCTGGGTGAACACTGAAGCTTTCTTT.

The gene calls are TRBV30 and TRBJ2-2, with D uncertain. The length of the CDR3 is 13 residues. Trimming shortened V by 1 base and J by 6 bases, and 9 bases separated the two germline ends. The V gene's germline CDR1 is GTSNPN and CDR2 SVGIG (reference sequence). This CDR3 is CAWSAGLSGELFF. CDR3 in DNA: TGTGCCTGGAGTGCTGGGTTGTCCGGGGAGCTGTTTTTT.

The chain carries TRBV11-3 and TRBJ2-1; D remains unclear. The V gene's germline CDR1 is SGHNT and CDR2 YENEEA. This CDR3 is built from 13 residues. Trimming took 1 base from V and 4 from J, leaving 5 bases between them. This chain's CDR3 is CASSLGRYNEQFF. The DNA for the CDR3 is TGTGCCAGCAGCTTAGGACGATACAATGAGCAGTTCTTC. Full variable domain (outside the CDR3, taken from reference TRBV11-3 and TRBJ2-1): EAGVVQSPRYKIIEKKQPVAFWCNPISGHNTLYWYLQNLGQGPELLIRYENEEAVDDSQLPKDRFSAERLKGVDSTLKIQPAELGDSAVYLCASSLGRYNEQFFGPGTRLTVL.

The chain has TRBV6-5 and TRBJ2-6; D is ambiguous. The CDR3 loop spans 11 amino acids. Trimming cost V 10 bases and J 6 bases, with 7 bases left between them. Germline V lookup: CDR1 MNHEY, CDR2 SVGAGI. CDR3 residues: CATLAANVLTF. The CDR3 nucleotides are TGTGCCACCTTGGCGGCCAACGTCCTGACTTTC.